One T cell receptor (beta chain) is described in this entry. Its antigen is unknown. The source of the sample is a study of radiotherapy plus CTLA-4 blockade in lung cancer. Chemo-refractory metastatic non-small-cell lung cancer patients underwent focal radiation alongside CTLA-4 blockade with ipilimumab. Study-wide findings and caveats: With interferon-beta, early dynamics of blood T cell clones were reported to best predict response. Blood saw expansion of tumor-derived TCR clones after radiotherapy plus ipilimumab.

Sequencing was performed with immunoSEQ multiplex PCR; in TCRdb, only in-frame clones are kept and a portion is missing. The data contain approximately 97,000 clones, about 83% of them singletons. Specimen: peripheral blood, collected from a patient treated with radiotherapy plus ipilimumab. The receptor's source is a human donor with non-small cell lung cancer who had stable disease on radiotherapy plus ipilimumab.

The CDR3 loop is CASSLYGGAEGGELFF. The CDR3 DNA reads as TGTGCCAGCAGCTTATACGGGGGGGCCGAGGGCGGGGAGCTGTTTTTT. This chain links TRBV7-6 with TRBJ2-2, with 8 bases matching TRBD2. The CDR3 extends over 16 amino acids. Trimming cost V 2 bases and J 7 bases; bases outside gene matches: 9. In germline, CDR1 is SGHVS, CDR2 FNYEAQ.